This T cell receptor beta chain was recovered during a study of blood T cell repertoires in COVID-19. The CDR3 covers 14 residues. The V end lost 1 base, the J end lost 6 bases, and 15 bases lay between the germline ends. The germline V gene has CDR1 GTSNPN and CDR2 SVGIG (reference sequence). Profiling relied on immunoSEQ multiplex PCR, and the TCRdb table lists in-frame clones only, not all of them. The sample includes around 190,000 clones, 80% of them seen just once. The sequenced sample was peripheral blood. This sequence originates from a man aged 65 to 85 with active or convalescent COVID-19. The V and J genes are TRBV30 and TRBJ1-1, with D perhaps matching TRBD1 (5 bases). The CDR3 region has the DNA TGTGCCTGGAGTGCCCAGGGAAGTATCGCTGAAGCTTTCTTT. Its translation: CAWSAQGSIAEAFF.